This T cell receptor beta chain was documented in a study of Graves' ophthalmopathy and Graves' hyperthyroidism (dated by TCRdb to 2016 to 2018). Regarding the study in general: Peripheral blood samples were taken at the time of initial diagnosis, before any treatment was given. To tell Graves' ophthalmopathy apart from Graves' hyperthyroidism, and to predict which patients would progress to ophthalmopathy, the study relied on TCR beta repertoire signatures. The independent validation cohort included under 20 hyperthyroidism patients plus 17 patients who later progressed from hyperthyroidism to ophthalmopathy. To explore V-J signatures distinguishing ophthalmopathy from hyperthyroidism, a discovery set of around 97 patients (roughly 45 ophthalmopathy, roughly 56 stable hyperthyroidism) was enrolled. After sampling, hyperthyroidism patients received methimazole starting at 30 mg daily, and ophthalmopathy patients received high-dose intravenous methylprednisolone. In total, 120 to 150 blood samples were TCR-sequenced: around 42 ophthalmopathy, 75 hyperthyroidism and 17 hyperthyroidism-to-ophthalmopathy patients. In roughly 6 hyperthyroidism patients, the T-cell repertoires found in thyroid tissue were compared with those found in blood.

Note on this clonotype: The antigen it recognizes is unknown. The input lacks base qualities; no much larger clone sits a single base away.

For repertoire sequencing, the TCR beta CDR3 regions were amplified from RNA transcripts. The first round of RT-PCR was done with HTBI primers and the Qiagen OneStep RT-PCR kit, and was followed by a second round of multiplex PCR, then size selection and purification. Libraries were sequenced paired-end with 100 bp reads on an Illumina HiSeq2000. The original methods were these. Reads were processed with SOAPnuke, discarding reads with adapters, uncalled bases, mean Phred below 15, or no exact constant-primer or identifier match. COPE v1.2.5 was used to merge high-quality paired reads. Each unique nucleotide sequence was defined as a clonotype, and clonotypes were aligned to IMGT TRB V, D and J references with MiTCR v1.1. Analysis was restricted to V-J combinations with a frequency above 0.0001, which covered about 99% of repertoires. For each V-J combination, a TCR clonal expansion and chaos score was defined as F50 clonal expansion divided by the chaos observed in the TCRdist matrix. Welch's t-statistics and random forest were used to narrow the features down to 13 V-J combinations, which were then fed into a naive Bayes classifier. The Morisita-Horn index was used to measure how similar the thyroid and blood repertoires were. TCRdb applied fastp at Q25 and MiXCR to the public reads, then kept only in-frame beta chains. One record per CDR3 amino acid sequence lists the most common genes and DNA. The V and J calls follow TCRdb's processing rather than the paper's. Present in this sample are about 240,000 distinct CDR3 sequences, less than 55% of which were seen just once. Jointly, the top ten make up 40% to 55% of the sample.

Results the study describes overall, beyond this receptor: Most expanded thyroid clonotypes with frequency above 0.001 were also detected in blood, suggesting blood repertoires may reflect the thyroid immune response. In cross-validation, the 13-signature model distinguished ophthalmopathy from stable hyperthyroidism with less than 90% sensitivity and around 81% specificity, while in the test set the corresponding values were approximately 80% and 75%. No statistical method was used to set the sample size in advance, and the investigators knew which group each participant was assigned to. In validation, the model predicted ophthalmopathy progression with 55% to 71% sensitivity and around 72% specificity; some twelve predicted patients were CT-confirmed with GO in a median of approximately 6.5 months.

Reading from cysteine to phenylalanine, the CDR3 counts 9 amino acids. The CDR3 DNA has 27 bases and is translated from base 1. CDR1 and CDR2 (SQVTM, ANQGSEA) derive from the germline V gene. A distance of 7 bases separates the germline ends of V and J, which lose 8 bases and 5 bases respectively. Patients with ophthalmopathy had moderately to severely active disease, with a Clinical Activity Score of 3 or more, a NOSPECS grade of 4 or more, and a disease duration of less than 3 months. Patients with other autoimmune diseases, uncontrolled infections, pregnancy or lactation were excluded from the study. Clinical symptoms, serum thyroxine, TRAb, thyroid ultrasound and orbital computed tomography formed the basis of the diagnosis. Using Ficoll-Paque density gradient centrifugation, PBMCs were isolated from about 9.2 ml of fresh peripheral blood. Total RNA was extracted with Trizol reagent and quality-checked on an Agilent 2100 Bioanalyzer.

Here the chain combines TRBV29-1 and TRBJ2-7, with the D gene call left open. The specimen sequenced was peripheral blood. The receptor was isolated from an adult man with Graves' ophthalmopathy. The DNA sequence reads TGCAGCAATGGGGACGAGCAGTACTTC. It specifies CSNGDEQYF.